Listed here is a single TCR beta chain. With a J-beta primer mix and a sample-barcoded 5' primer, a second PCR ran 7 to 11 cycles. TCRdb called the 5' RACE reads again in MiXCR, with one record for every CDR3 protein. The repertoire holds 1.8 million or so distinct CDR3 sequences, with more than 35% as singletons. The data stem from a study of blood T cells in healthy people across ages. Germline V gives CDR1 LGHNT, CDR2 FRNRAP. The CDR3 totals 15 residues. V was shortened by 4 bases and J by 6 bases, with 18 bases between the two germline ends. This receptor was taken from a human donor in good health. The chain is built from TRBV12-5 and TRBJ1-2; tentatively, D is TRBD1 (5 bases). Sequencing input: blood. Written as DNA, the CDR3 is TGTGCTAGTGGTTCGCACCCGGGGGACGCCAATGGCTACACCTTC. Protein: CASGSHPGDANGYTF.